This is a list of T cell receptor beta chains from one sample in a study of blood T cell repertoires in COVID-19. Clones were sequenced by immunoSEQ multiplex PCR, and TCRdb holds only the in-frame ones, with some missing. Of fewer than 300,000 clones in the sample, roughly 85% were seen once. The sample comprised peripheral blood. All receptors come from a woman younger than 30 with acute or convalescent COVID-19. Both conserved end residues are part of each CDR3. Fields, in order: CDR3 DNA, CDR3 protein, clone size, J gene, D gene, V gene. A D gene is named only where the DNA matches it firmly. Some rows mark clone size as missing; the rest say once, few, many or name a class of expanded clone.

DNA: TGTGCCAGCAGAGTCCGCCGGGGGGCCCTCTATGGCTACACCTTC
CDR3: CASRVRRGALYGYTF
size: .
J: TRBJ1-2
D: .
V: TRBV6-1

DNA: TGCGCCAGCAGCTCCGGACTCAAGACAGGGGGCTCCAACTCTGAAGCTTTCTTT
CDR3: CASSSGLKTGGSNSEAFF
size: .
J: TRBJ1-1
D: TRBD1
V: TRBV5-1

DNA: TGTGCCAGCAGCCCACCGAGGGACTGGAATGAGCAGTTCTTC
CDR3: CASSPPRDWNEQFF
size: .
J: TRBJ2-1
D: .
V: TRBV14

DNA: TGTGCCAGTAGTATCCACCCCGCGGAGACCCAGTACTTC
CDR3: CASSIHPAETQYF
size: .
J: TRBJ2-5
D: .
V: TRBV19

DNA: TGTGCCAGCAGCCCCCCGGACAGGACCCGCGAAGCTTTCTTT
CDR3: CASSPPDRTREAFF
size: .
J: TRBJ1-1
D: TRBD1
V: TRBV5-6

DNA: TGTGCCTGGGGGACGGGAACCTACGAGCAGTACTTC
CDR3: CAWGTGTYEQYF
size: .
J: TRBJ2-7
D: .
V: TRBV30

DNA: TGTGCCAGCAGCGGGACAGAAGAGACCCAGTACTTC
CDR3: CASSGTEETQYF
size: .
J: TRBJ2-5
D: .
V: TRBV9

DNA: TGCAGTGCAAATCGACAGTCGACCCAGTACTTC
CDR3: CSANRQSTQYF
size: .
J: TRBJ2-5
D: .
V: TRBV20-1

DNA: TGTGCCAGCAGTTTCGCCGGGACAGGGAACACCGGGGAGCTGTTTTTT
CDR3: CASSFAGTGNTGELFF
size: once
J: TRBJ2-2
D: TRBD1
V: TRBV6-5

DNA: TGTGCCAGCAGCTCAAACTATGGCTACACCTTC
CDR3: CASSSNYGYTF
size: .
J: TRBJ1-2
D: .
V: TRBV9

DNA: TGTGCCTGGAGTATCGGACAGGGGGTCGCTGAGCAGTTCTTC
CDR3: CAWSIGQGVAEQFF
size: .
J: TRBJ2-1
D: TRBD1
V: TRBV30

DNA: TGCGCCAGCAGCTTGGGACAGGTCGCATCGGATGAGCAGTTCTTC
CDR3: CASSLGQVASDEQFF
size: .
J: TRBJ2-1
D: .
V: TRBV5-1

DNA: TGTGCCAGCAGTCACGGGACTACGCACAATGAGCAGTTCTTC
CDR3: CASSHGTTHNEQFF
size: .
J: TRBJ2-1
D: TRBD2
V: TRBV6-5

DNA: TGTGCCAGCAGCTCAAACCTACCCTATAGCAATCAGCCCCAGCATTTT
CDR3: CASSSNLPYSNQPQHF
size: once
J: TRBJ1-5
D: .
V: TRBV7-2

DNA: TGCGCCAGCAGCCCACATGGAGGCGGGAGGGCGACTGAGCAGTTCTTC
CDR3: CASSPHGGGRATEQFF
size: once
J: TRBJ2-1
D: TRBD2
V: TRBV4-1

DNA: TGTGCCATCAGCCTAGCGGGCGAGAATACGCAGTATTTT
CDR3: CAISLAGENTQYF
size: .
J: TRBJ2-3
D: TRBD2
V: TRBV10-3

DNA: TGCGCCAGCAGCTTGGGTCAGAATTCACCCCTCCACTTT
CDR3: CASSLGQNSPLHF
size: few
J: TRBJ1-6
D: .
V: TRBV5-1

DNA: TGCGCCAGCAGCCCAGTGGTCGCCGGGGAGCTGTTTTTT
CDR3: CASSPVVAGELFF
size: .
J: TRBJ2-2
D: .
V: TRBV4-3

DNA: TGTGCCATCAGCCGGACTAGCGGGAGTTCCTACGAGCAGTACTTC
CDR3: CAISRTSGSSYEQYF
size: once
J: TRBJ2-7
D: TRBD2
V: TRBV10-3

DNA: TGTGCCAGCAGTCCCCGGACATTAGCCGGGGAGCTGTTTTTT
CDR3: CASSPRTLAGELFF
size: .
J: TRBJ2-2
D: .
V: TRBV2

DNA: TGTGCCAGCAGTGAGTTGGCAGGGGCTAGTCAGCCCCAGCATTTT
CDR3: CASSELAGASQPQHF
size: .
J: TRBJ1-5
D: .
V: TRBV2

DNA: TGTGCCACCGGTAACAGGGGCGGATCTAATGAAAAACTGTTTTTT
CDR3: CATGNRGGSNEKLFF
size: .
J: TRBJ1-4
D: TRBD1
V: TRBV25-1

DNA: TGTGCCAGCAGTGAACCGGGACAGTTAAGCTCCTATAATTCACCCCTCCACTTT
CDR3: CASSEPGQLSSYNSPLHF
size: .
J: TRBJ1-6
D: TRBD1
V: TRBV25-1

DNA: TGTGCCAGCAGCCTAGGACAGGGGGCGAGGAACACTGAAGCTTTCTTT
CDR3: CASSLGQGARNTEAFF
size: few
J: TRBJ1-1
D: TRBD1
V: TRBV7-9

DNA: TGTGCCAGCTCACCAAATTCTGGCGAGCAGTTCTTC
CDR3: CASSPNSGEQFF
size: .
J: TRBJ2-1
D: .
V: TRBV18

DNA: TGTGCCAGCAGCCAAGAGGGAGGGATTAATATCGAGCAGTACTTC
CDR3: CASSQEGGINIEQYF
size: .
J: TRBJ2-7
D: TRBD2
V: TRBV4-2

DNA: TGCGCCAGCAGCAACTCCGGGACTAGCGGCTACAATGAGCAGTTCTTC
CDR3: CASSNSGTSGYNEQFF
size: few
J: TRBJ2-1
D: TRBD2
V: TRBV5-1

DNA: TGTGCCAGCAGCCCATCCGGGACTCCCTCCACAGATACGCAGTATTTT
CDR3: CASSPSGTPSTDTQYF
size: .
J: TRBJ2-3
D: .
V: TRBV14

DNA: TGTGCCAGCAGTTTTGAGGGGGCAGCCAAAAACATTCAGTACTTC
CDR3: CASSFEGAAKNIQYF
size: .
J: TRBJ2-4
D: TRBD1
V: TRBV28

DNA: TGTGCCAGCAGTCCACACCTCTGGGGTCAGGGGCGGGACGAGCAGTACTTC
CDR3: CASSPHLWGQGRDEQYF
size: .
J: TRBJ2-7
D: .
V: TRBV27

DNA: TGTGCCATCGGCAGGGCTAGCGGGAGCAGTGAGCAGTTCTTC
CDR3: CAIGRASGSSEQFF
size: .
J: TRBJ2-1
D: TRBD2
V: TRBV6-4

DNA: TGTGCCAGCAGCCCCGACCTTGGACTAGCGGGATGGGAGCAGTTCTTC
CDR3: CASSPDLGLAGWEQFF
size: .
J: TRBJ2-1
D: TRBD2
V: TRBV7-2

DNA: TGTGCCAGCAGCTTAGTAGCGTCAGATACGCAGTATTTT
CDR3: CASSLVASDTQYF
size: .
J: TRBJ2-3
D: .
V: TRBV13

DNA: TGTGCCATCAGTGAGAAGGATACTAGCGGGGAGAACGAGCAGTACTTC
CDR3: CAISEKDTSGENEQYF
size: .
J: TRBJ2-7
D: TRBD2
V: TRBV10-3

DNA: TGCGCCAGCAGCCAACCCAGGGGGCCGGGCGGGATCCCTGAAGCTTTCTTT
CDR3: CASSQPRGPGGIPEAFF
size: once
J: TRBJ1-1
D: TRBD1
V: TRBV5-1

DNA: TGTGCCAGCTCACCATCCAGGGATCAGCCCCAGCATTTT
CDR3: CASSPSRDQPQHF
size: .
J: TRBJ1-5
D: .
V: TRBV18

DNA: TGTGCCAGCAGCCAAGATTGGGGGCGGGAGATCTCGTACGAGCAGTACTTC
CDR3: CASSQDWGREISYEQYF
size: .
J: TRBJ2-7
D: .
V: TRBV4-2

DNA: TGCGCCAGCAGACTGGGGACAGCCCTCACTGAAGCTTTCTTT
CDR3: CASRLGTALTEAFF
size: .
J: TRBJ1-1
D: TRBD1
V: TRBV5-1

DNA: TGTGCCAGCAGCCCCGTTAGTGTCGGTGAAGCTTTCTTT
CDR3: CASSPVSVGEAFF
size: .
J: TRBJ1-1
D: .
V: TRBV7-2

DNA: TGTGCCCATTTAGCGGGAGACAACAATGAGCAGTTCTTC
CDR3: CAHLAGDNNEQFF
size: once
J: TRBJ2-1
D: TRBD2
V: TRBV19

DNA: TGCAGCGTTACAGAGTCGGGCAATCAGCCCCAGCATTTT
CDR3: CSVTESGNQPQHF
size: once
J: TRBJ1-5
D: .
V: TRBV29-1

DNA: TGTGCCAGCAGTGAAGCGGGGACAGGGGGTTACGAGCAGTACTTC
CDR3: CASSEAGTGGYEQYF
size: few
J: TRBJ2-7
D: TRBD1
V: TRBV6-1

DNA: TGTGCCAGCAGTTTTAGGTGGAGGGAAGAGACCCAGTACTTC
CDR3: CASSFRWREETQYF
size: .
J: TRBJ2-5
D: .
V: TRBV28

DNA: TGCGCCAGCAGCCAAGACCAGGGTTACGAGCAGTACTTC
CDR3: CASSQDQGYEQYF
size: .
J: TRBJ2-7
D: .
V: TRBV4-1

DNA: TGTGCCAGCAGCTTCGGGACTAGCGGAGGGGTGGTGTATTTT
CDR3: CASSFGTSGGVVYF
size: .
J: TRBJ2-3
D: TRBD2
V: TRBV11-3

DNA: TGTGCCAGCAGCCTTACGACAGGGTGGGGCAATCAGCCCCAGCATTTT
CDR3: CASSLTTGWGNQPQHF
size: .
J: TRBJ1-5
D: TRBD1
V: TRBV5-6

DNA: TGTGCCAGCAGTTTTGCCGGGAGCTATGGCTACACCTTC
CDR3: CASSFAGSYGYTF
size: .
J: TRBJ1-2
D: .
V: TRBV12-3/TRBV12-4

DNA: TGTGCAAGTCGCCCGCGGACTAGCGGGGAGACCCAGTACTTC
CDR3: CASRPRTSGETQYF
size: once
J: TRBJ2-5
D: .
V: TRBV12-2

DNA: TGCGCCAGCAGCTTGATTGAAAACAGTCCCTATGGCTACACCTTC
CDR3: CASSLIENSPYGYTF
size: .
J: TRBJ1-2
D: .
V: TRBV5-1

DNA: TGTGCCAGCAGTTTAGCTAGCGGGAGTTGGGAGACCCAGTACTTC
CDR3: CASSLASGSWETQYF
size: .
J: TRBJ2-5
D: TRBD2
V: TRBV28

DNA: TGTGCCAGCAGCGACACTAGCGGGAGGGCCTACGAGCAGTACTTC
CDR3: CASSDTSGRAYEQYF
size: .
J: TRBJ2-7
D: TRBD2
V: TRBV5-4

DNA: TGCAGTGCTAGTAGCGCCGAAGCGGGCTACGAGCAGTACTTC
CDR3: CSASSAEAGYEQYF
size: once
J: TRBJ2-7
D: .
V: TRBV20-1

DNA: TGTGCCAGCAGCCAAACAGGGGAACACTCACCCCTCCACTTT
CDR3: CASSQTGEHSPLHF
size: .
J: TRBJ1-6
D: TRBD1
V: TRBV3-1/TRBV3-2

DNA: TGCGCCAGCAGCCAAAACCGGGACAGGGATCGCTATGGCTACACCTTC
CDR3: CASSQNRDRDRYGYTF
size: .
J: TRBJ1-2
D: TRBD1
V: TRBV4-3

DNA: TGTGCCAGCATCCCACAGACCCTAGAGACCCAGTACTTC
CDR3: CASIPQTLETQYF
size: .
J: TRBJ2-5
D: .
V: TRBV25-1

DNA: TGTGCCAGCAGCTTAGGGACAGCGAACACCGGGGAGCTGTTTTTT
CDR3: CASSLGTANTGELFF
size: .
J: TRBJ2-2
D: .
V: TRBV7-2

DNA: TGTGCCAGCAGCTTAGGCCAGGGTCTCGGCGGGGAGCTGTTTTTT
CDR3: CASSLGQGLGGELFF
size: .
J: TRBJ2-2
D: .
V: TRBV11-2